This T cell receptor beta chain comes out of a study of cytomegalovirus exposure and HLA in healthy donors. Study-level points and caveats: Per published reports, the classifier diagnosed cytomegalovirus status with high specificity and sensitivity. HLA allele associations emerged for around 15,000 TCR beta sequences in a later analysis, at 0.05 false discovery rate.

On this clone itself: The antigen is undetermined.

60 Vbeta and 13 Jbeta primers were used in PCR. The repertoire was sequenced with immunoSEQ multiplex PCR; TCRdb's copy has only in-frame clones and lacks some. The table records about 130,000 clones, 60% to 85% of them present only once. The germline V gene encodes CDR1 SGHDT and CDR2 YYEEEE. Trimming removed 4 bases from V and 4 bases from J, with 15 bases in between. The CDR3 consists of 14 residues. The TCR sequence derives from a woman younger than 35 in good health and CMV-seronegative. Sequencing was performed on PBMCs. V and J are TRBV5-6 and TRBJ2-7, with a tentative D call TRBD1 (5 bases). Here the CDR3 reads CASSPDYRGYEQYF. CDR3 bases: TGTGCCAGCAGCCCCGATTATAGGGGATACGAGCAGTACTTC.